This TCR beta chain appears in the sequencing data of a study of T cell repertoires in cytomegalovirus infection. On the study more broadly: Both a matching HLA type and CMV infection were indicated by public TCR beta signatures.

A remark on this clonotype: What it binds is unknown. A much larger clone lies one base from this, so it may be a read error.

From the reads, TCRdb called clonotypes with MiXCR, one entry per CDR3 protein. The sample consists of roughly 230,000 distinct CDR3 sequences, 15% to 20% of them appearing once. Study outcomes and limitations: People with CMV and the relevant HLA were identified by cumulative public TCR beta family frequency. CMV-specific HLA-C-restricted TCR beta clonotypes dominated the ex vivo response.

This CDR3 contains 15 residues. The germline CDR1 and CDR2 sequences are SGHTA and FQGNSA. The sequence derives from a human donor in good health (CMV status not recorded). Some clones in this sample may be carry-over from other donors' samples. Sequencing was performed on CD8+ T cells from PBMCs. This chain links TRBV7-2 with TRBJ2-7, with D hard to call. The CDR3 sequence is CANSQGRSLGYEQYF. In DNA form, the CDR3 reads TGTGCCAACAGCCAAGGACGTAGTCTGGGTTACGAGCAGTACTTC.